Sequencing of this TCR beta chain was carried out in a study of Graves' ophthalmopathy and Graves' hyperthyroidism. RNA transcripts served as template for amplifying TCR beta CDR3 sequences. An initial RT-PCR round employing HTBI primers preceded a second-round multiplex PCR. TCRdb used MiXCR to reprocess the multiplex PCR reads, holding one entry per CDR3 protein. The repertoire includes around 1,200,000 distinct CDR3 sequences, about 38% of them detected once, and around 10% sits in the top ten. Certain patients were not enrolled. These were patients with other autoimmune diseases, uncontrolled infections, pregnancy or lactation. Remarks on this clonotype: Its antigen remains unknown.

With 6 bases clipped from V and 5 bases from J, the junction kept 11 bases outside the gene matches. There are 15 residues in the CDR3. Germline CDR1 SGHKS, CDR2 YYEKEE (reference sequence). The study's findings and limits: Blood also harbored most expanded thyroid clonotypes above 0.001 frequency.

J is TRBJ2-7 and V is TRBV5-5, with 10 bases that match TRBD2. Sample: peripheral blood or thyroid tissue (not recorded which). The clonotype was recovered from an adult man with Graves' hyperthyroidism. As DNA, the CDR3 is TGTGCCAGCACTCGGGCTAGCGGGAGTTTCGACGAGCAGTACTTC. Protein sequence: CASTRASGSFDEQYF.